These 21 T cell receptor gamma chains share one sample of origin, sequenced in a study of gamma delta lymphoproliferative disorders and STAT genes. PBMCs from patients and controls supplied the genomic DNA for sequencing. TCRdb re-identified clones in the multiplex PCR reads via CATT. Among some 2,300 gamma-chain clones listed, around 20% were seen once. The sequencing input was blood. The receptor source for this set is a human donor with gamma-delta T-cell large granular lymphocyte leukemia.

This clone is medium-sized (0.01 to 0.1%). Additional DNA sequences in this sample encode the identical CDR3. The chain links TRGV4 to TRGJ1 or TRGJ2. Here the J gene was assigned by germline matching of the DNA, as TCRdb has none. Germline V gene sequence: CDR1 EGSTGY, CDR2 YDSYTSSV. This CDR3 contains 13 residues. After removal of 0 bases from V and 2 bases from J, the junction contained 1 base not matched to a gene. DNA for the CDR3: TGTGCCACCTGGGATGGGTATTATTATAAGAAACTCTTT. This encodes CATWDGYYYKKLF.

In regard to this clone: This may stem from a read error, because a much larger clone lies one nucleotide away. The limits of the CDR3 on the DNA are not certain, so only TCRdb's listed CDR3 is given. Other DNA sequences of this sample code for an identical CDR3. The V gene is given as TRGV11, and no J gene call is available. TRGV11 is marked as an open reading frame, function uncertain. The CDR3 spans 18 amino acids, including both terminal residues. The CDR3: CTTVPAGLGTVTGWFKIF.

The chain joins TRGV3 to TRGJ1 or TRGJ2. TCRdb records no J gene; here it was assigned by comparing the DNA to germline. The J segment lost 11 bases and the V segment lost 0 bases, leaving 7 bases of the junction unmatched. CDR1 and CDR2 from the germline V gene are VTNTFY and YDVSTARD (reference sequence). This CDR3 spans 12 amino acids. The CDR3 bases are TGTGCCACCTGGGACAGGCATGAGGAGAAACTCTTT. This translates into CATWDRHEEKLF.

This clone was observed a few times. The rearrangement links TRGV4 to TRGJ1 or TRGJ2. TCRdb does not report a J gene; here it was assigned by matching the DNA to germline references. The junction had 3 bases not matched to a gene; V was cut back by 1 base and J by 0 bases. The CDR3 is made up of 14 amino acids. The germline CDR1 and CDR2 sequences are EGSTGY and YDSYTSSV. The CDR3 spells CATWDGLNYYKKLF. CDR3 sequence (DNA): TGTGCCACCTGGGATGGATTGAATTATTATAAGAAACTCTTT.

The chain employs TRGV4 and TRGJ1 or TRGJ2. Since TCRdb gives no J gene, matching the DNA to germline was used here to assign it. Trimming cost V 4 bases and J 12 bases; bases outside gene matches: 9. This CDR3 is built from 11 residues. In germline, CDR1 is EGSTGY, CDR2 YDSYTSSV. For the CDR3, the DNA is TGTGCCACCTGGGACGGGTGGGGGAAACTCTTT. This encodes CATWDGWGKLF.

This clone was counted a few times. The limits of the CDR3 on the DNA are not certain, so only TCRdb's listed CDR3 is given. The V gene is TRGV11; the J gene was not called. TRGV11 is labeled an ORF, and its function is uncertain. The CDR3 length equals 17 residues, ends included. Here the CDR3 reads CTTVPAGLGSNYYKKLF.

The CDR3 protein is CATWDGPDKKLF. The CDR3 nucleotides are TGTGCCACCTGGGACGGGCCGGATAAGAAACTCTTT. The chain uses TRGV4 and TRGJ1 or TRGJ2. TCRdb leaves out the J gene; it was filled in here by matching the DNA to germline. This CDR3 comprises 12 residues. Germline assignment: CDR1 EGSTGY and CDR2 YDSYTSSV. V was pared by 4 bases and J by 8 bases, with 8 bases of the junction left unmatched.

By its share, this clone is medium-sized. The V call is TRGV2, the J call TRGJP2. TCRdb is silent on the J gene; assignment here came from matching the DNA to germline. The germline V gene has CDR1 EGSNGY and CDR2 YDSYNSKV. The CDR3 totals 15 residues. Trimming removed 0 bases from V and 3 bases from J; junction bases left unmatched: 4. DNA for the CDR3: TGTGCCACCTGGGACGGGCCAGGTAGTGATTGGATCAAGACGTTT. Its translation: CATWDGPGSDWIKTF.

This clone was detected only a few times. The chain is built from TRGV5 and TRGJP1. TCRdb offers no J gene call, so here the DNA was matched to germline to obtain one. Germline CDR1 is VINAFY and CDR2 is YDVSNSKD. V was pared by 3 bases and J by 0 bases, with 13 bases of the junction left unmatched. The CDR3 runs 18 residues. The CDR3 DNA sequence: TGTGCCACCTGGGACGGCTCGGGGCCATATACCACTGGTTGGTTCAAGATATTT. Its translation: CATWDGSGPYTTGWFKIF.

This clone has a handful of counts. The DNA is omitted, as the CDR3 cannot be located on it reliably, and the CDR3 follows TCRdb's listing. CDR3 residues: CTTVPAGLGARVKLF. No J gene call was made, and the V gene is TRGV11. TRGV11 is noted as an ORF with a role that remains uncertain. Termini included, the CDR3 measures 15 amino acids.

This clone is categorized as medium-sized (0.01 to 0.1%). The CDR3 DNA sequence: TGTGCCACCTGGGACGACCCGGTATATAGTAGTGATTGGATCAAGACGTTT. Protein product: CATWDDPVYSSDWIKTF. This chain joins TRGV2 and TRGJP2. Assignment of the J gene here rests on matching the DNA to germline, because TCRdb gives none. The CDR3 loop spans 17 amino acids. V was clipped by 2 bases and J by 0 bases; unmatched bases: 9. CDR1 and CDR2 from the germline V gene are EGSNGY and YDSYNSKV.

This clone was found a few times. The chain recombines TRGV3 with TRGJ1 or TRGJ2. The J gene, missing from TCRdb, was assigned here through DNA to germline matching. V trimming: 2 bases; J trimming: 4 bases; junction bases outside the gene matches: 8. CDR3 length: 14 residues. The germline V gene encodes CDR1 VTNTFY and CDR2 YDVSTARD (reference sequence). This CDR3 is CATWDNGCYYKKLF. CDR3 bases: TGTGCCACCTGGGACAACGGCTGCTATTATAAGAAACTCTTT.

The chain is built from TRGV5 and TRGJ1 or TRGJ2. Assignment of the J gene here rests on matching the DNA to germline, because TCRdb gives none. V gave up 0 bases and J gave up 8 bases; unmatched junction bases: 7. CDR1 is VINAFY and CDR2 is YDVSNSKD in the germline V gene. The CDR3 is 13 residues long. Here the CDR3 DNA reads TGTGCCACCTGGGACAGGCCGGAGCATAAGAAACTCTTT. This encodes CATWDRPEHKKLF.

This clone has more than one count but fewer than ten. The chain recombines TRGV2 with TRGJ1 or TRGJ2. As TCRdb names no J gene, one was assigned here on the basis of a DNA match to germline. V lost 0 bases to trimming and J lost 4 bases; unmatched junction nucleotides: 6. Germline values: CDR1 EGSNGY, CDR2 YDSYNSKV. This CDR3 has 14 residues. CDR3 sequence reads: CATWDGPGYYKKLF. The CDR3 coding sequence is TGTGCCACCTGGGACGGGCCGGGGTATTATAAGAAACTCTTT.

This clone was counted between two and nine times. The rearrangement joins TRGV2 to TRGJP1. In the absence of a J gene in TCRdb, the DNA was matched to germline to assign it here. V was pared by 9 bases and J by 3 bases, with 19 bases of the junction left unmatched. The germline V gene has CDR1 EGSNGY and CDR2 YDSYNSKV. The CDR3 runs 17 residues. CDR3 sequence: CATRIATLHATGWFKIF. In DNA, the CDR3 is TGTGCCACCCGGATTGCCACCCTCCATGCCACTGGTTGGTTCAAGATATTT.

Sample share makes this clone medium-sized. This chain uses TRGV10 with TRGJP1. Because TCRdb records no J gene, it was assigned here through a match of the DNA to germline. TRGV10 is annotated as an ORF whose role is uncertain. The CDR3 covers 14 residues. V trimming: 8 bases; J trimming: 0 bases; junction bases outside the gene matches: 4. The DNA for the CDR3 is TGTGCTGCGTGGGATGATACCACTGGTTGGTTCAAGATATTT. It specifies CAAWDDTTGWFKIF.

The V call is TRGV4, the J call TRGJ1 or TRGJ2. The J gene comes from matching the DNA to germline here; TCRdb lacks it. Germline CDR1 is EGSTGY and CDR2 is YDSYTSSV. This CDR3 has 14 amino acids. J lost 2 bases, V lost 2 bases, and 6 bases had no gene match. The CDR3 bases are TGTGCCACCTGGGATGACCCCTATTATTATAAGAAACTCTTT. Encoded protein: CATWDDPYYYKKLF.

This chain joins TRGV10 and TRGJ1 or TRGJ2. The J gene, not given by TCRdb, was assigned here from a germline match of the nucleotide sequence. TRGV10 is filed as an ORF, its function uncertain. J was trimmed by 5 bases and V by 8 bases; bases with no gene match: 13. The length of the CDR3 is 14 residues. CDR3 nucleotide sequence: TGTGCTGCGTGGGAGCAAGGCCCCCATTATAAGAAACTCTTT. This encodes CAAWEQGPHYKKLF.

This clone appeared a few times. This rearrangement joins TRGV2 to TRGJ1 or TRGJ2. No J gene was available from TCRdb, and it was assigned here by a germline match of the DNA. With 0 bases clipped from V and 5 bases from J, the junction kept 10 bases outside the gene matches. Germline CDR1 EGSNGY, CDR2 YDSYNSKV. This CDR3 has 15 residues. CDR3 sequence (DNA): TGTGCCACCTGGGACGGGCCCGTTGCTCATTATAAGAAACTCTTT. Protein sequence: CATWDGPVAHYKKLF.

The chain recombines TRGV9 with TRGJ1 or TRGJ2. TCRdb supplies no J gene; here it was assigned by aligning the nucleotide sequence to germline. CDR3 length: 12 residues. The ends lost 3 bases at V and 4 bases at J; junction bases unmatched: 3. The germline V gene has CDR1 GITISATS and CDR2 ISYDGTV (reference sequence). CDR3 in DNA: TGTGCCTTGTGGGAGCGATATTATAAGAAACTCTTT. This encodes CALWERYYKKLF.

This clone was detected a few times. The sample holds other DNA sequences that translate to the same CDR3. The genes are TRGV8 and TRGJ1 or TRGJ2. Since TCRdb gives no J gene, matching the DNA to germline was used here to assign it. This CDR3 has 14 residues. CDR1 and CDR2 from the germline V gene are VENAVY and YDSYNSRV. J was trimmed by 0 bases and V by 1 base; bases with no gene match: 3. The CDR3 loop is CATWDSLNYYKKLF. The CDR3, as DNA: TGTGCCACCTGGGATAGCCTGAATTATTATAAGAAACTCTTT.